Included here is one T cell receptor beta chain sequence, with context. With 4 bases clipped from V and 5 bases from J, the junction kept 11 bases outside the gene matches. The CDR3 runs 18 residues. Germline V gene sequence: CDR1 MGHRA, CDR2 YSYEKL. Investigators plated approximately 200,000 CFSE-labeled responder cells together with approximately 200,000 irradiated stimulator cells labeled with violet dye. The sample originates from a study of graft-versus-host responses after intestinal transplantation. Study in general: Multivisceral, liver-intestinal, or isolated intestinal transplants were given to recipients.

Using immunoSEQ multiplex PCR, the repertoire was profiled, and TCRdb retains in-frame clones only, with some absent. Of approximately 20,000 clones in the sample, less than 45% were seen once. The receptor's source is a human patient who received an intestinal transplant. The J gene is TRBJ2-1, the V gene TRBV4-1; 13 nucleotides align to TRBD2. The sample consisted of alloreactive CD8+ T cells from a mixed lymphocyte reaction culture, taken before intestinal transplant. Subset defined: CFSE-low proliferating T cells sorted from approximately 6-day pre-transplant mixed lymphocyte reaction (GvH or HvG direction). For the CDR3, the DNA is TGCGCCAGCAGCCCTGGACTAGCGGGAGTTTCCGGAGACAATGAGCAGTTCTTC. Translating it yields CASSPGLAGVSGDNEQFF.